This T cell receptor (beta chain) is drawn from a study of blood T cells in healthy people across ages (dated by TCRdb to about 2015). The study in broad terms: In model experiments, roughly one uniquely barcoded TCR beta cDNA molecule per two T cells was captured by template switching. Age-related changes in TCR beta repertoire diversity were measured in the study by deep sequencing normalized with unique cDNA molecular identifiers. Four age groups were formed from the donors: young (average roughly 15 years), middle-aged (approximately 40), aged (approximately 60) and long-lived (less than 85). Donors of different ages were randomly distributed across sequencing lanes to avoid experimental bias. Two additional independent replicas of 1 million unique cDNA reads from the same blood draw were analyzed for two donors (one aged 18 to 30 and one aged 80 or older).

Donors were 39 systemically healthy Caucasian individuals from Russia aged 6 to 90 years. Around 10 milliliters of peripheral blood were collected from each donor into EDTA-treated Vacutainer tubes. Ficoll-Paque density-gradient centrifugation was used to isolate PBMCs, with at least 6.5 million per sample. Trizol reagent was used to extract total RNA from PBMCs, with at least 5.5 micrograms per sample. For every donor, flow cytometry on a PBMC aliquot measured the percentage of naive CD45RAhigh/CD27high T cells. This clonotype was observed a handful of times. Its antigen is currently not known. No base-level quality is on record; no much larger clone is a single base apart. Results and caveats for the whole study, not just this receptor: Estimates of total diversity based on one million sequenced T cells were regarded as lower bounds and as underestimates. Observed TCR beta diversity per million T cells fell roughly linearly with age, and a significant reduction was already apparent by age around 40. Observed TCR beta diversity correlated strongly with the percentage of naive T cells measured by flow cytometry. The CMV infection status of donors was not known, potentially confounding age-related changes in expanded clonotypes. Compared with the aged group, the long-lived group had more naive CD4+ T cells, fewer expanded clones and increased TCR diversity, a pattern suggesting age selection. Because profiling used bulk unsorted PBMCs, naive and antigen-experienced compartments could not be compared conclusively.

Inclusive of the bounding cysteine and phenylalanine, the CDR3 is 17 residues long. The entry retains the CDR3 DNA only, 51 bases that are in frame from base 1. V is cut by 1 base and J by 1 base, and the space between the germline ends is 16 bases. CDR1 and CDR2 (SGHTA, FQGNSA) derive from the germline V gene. Library generation was performed with 5' RACE. The sequencing machine was an Illumina HiSeq 2500. A second PCR of about 7 to 12 cycles was run with a J-beta primer mix and a sample-barcoded 5' primer. A unique molecular identifier was introduced onto each TCR beta cDNA molecule by a template-switch 5' adaptor carrying 12 random nucleotides. At least 3 million CDR3-containing paired-end reads were obtained from each sample. First-strand cDNA synthesis was performed from all RNA using the Mint cDNA synthesis kit, with priming by a TRBC-specific oligonucleotide. After uracil-DNA glycosylase treatment, a first 18-cycle PCR used universal primers M1SS and BC2_uni_R on all cDNA. In the source study's methods: Each sample was normalized by randomly selecting 1 million high-quality reads, each carrying a distinct molecular identifier. Instead of being binned into consensus sequences, reads that shared molecular identifiers were thrown out. CDR3 identification, clonotype clustering and error correction used MiTCR with a Q25 quality threshold and the strictest error-elimination algorithm. A nonparametric unseen species model with Euler transformation was used to estimate a lower bound on total TCR beta diversity. TCRdb took the public reads, trimmed them with fastp at Q25, ran MiXCR for clone calling and kept in-frame beta chains. Rows with a matching CDR3 protein are joined into one entry that keeps the most common DNA and genes. The V and J calls follow TCRdb's processing rather than the paper's. The sample profile shows 1.5 million to 2 million distinct CDR3 sequences; approximately 28% of them were found once. About 7.7% of the sample lies in the top ten.

This TCR was sampled from a woman in her 30s in good health. Rearrangement joined TRBV7-2 to TRBJ1-1; no confident D gene assignment can be made. Sample: blood. In nucleotides, the sequence is TGTGCCAGCAGCTTAGGATTAGCCAGTCGCGGGAACACTGAAGCTTTCTTT. Its coded protein is CASSLGLASRGNTEAFF.